This passage covers 26 T cell receptor beta chains from one sample sequenced in a study of shared clonotypes between healthy human individuals (TCRdb year 2020). The library was prepared using the immunoSEQ multiplex PCR assay. In its TCRdb copy, this immuneACCESS table keeps in-frame sequences only and misses some clones. Where compared with another copy, unresolved V genes explain less than half of these, and the others have no known cause. The sample table holds approximately 110,000 clones, of which 65% to 75% were seen once. The ten largest clones capture 20% to 25% of the sample. Material: memory CD8+ T cells sorted from blood. Taken with the paper, the label for cell subset or site translates to: CD45RO+ cells pooled with CCR7-negative TemRA cells. These receptors all stem from a woman in her twenties or thirties in good health.

This clone was seen a few times. The chain employs TRBV2 and TRBJ1-3; no clear D. Germline V gene data show CDR1 as SNHLY and CDR2 as FYNNEI. CDR3 length: 15 amino acids. V was cut by 3 bases and J by 0 bases, with 9 bases left in between. CDR3 protein: CASSDDGHSGNTIYF. CDR3 DNA: TGTGCCAGCAGTGACGACGGTCACTCTGGAAACACCATATATTTT.

This chain joins TRBV27 and TRBJ2-2; possible D gene TRBD2, 6 bases. CDR1 MNHEY and CDR2 SMNVEV come from the germline V gene (reference sequence). Trimming removed 6 bases from V and 5 bases from J, with 25 bases in between. This CDR3 is 18 amino acids long. CDR3 bases: TGTGCCAGCAGCCGCTTGGGAAGGGGCACGGGAGTTACCGGGGAGCTGTTTTTT. It encodes CASSRLGRGTGVTGELFF.

CDR3 sequence reads: CASSQEIWGLAGVKVGYNEQFF. CDR3 nucleotides: TGCGCCAGCAGCCAAGAAATATGGGGACTAGCGGGAGTTAAGGTGGGCTACAATGAGCAGTTCTTC. This chain uses TRBV4-1 with TRBJ2-1; 14 positions match TRBD2. In germline, CDR1 is MGHRA, CDR2 YSYEKL. V was clipped by 0 bases and J by 3 bases; unmatched bases: 16. The CDR3 is 22 residues long.

The rearrangement links TRBV6-6 to TRBJ1-2, with 9 bases aligning to TRBD1. The germline V gene encodes CDR1 MNHNY and CDR2 SVGAGI (reference sequence). V lost 3 bases, J lost 6 bases, and 8 bases stayed unmatched. CDR3 size: 15 residues. In DNA, the CDR3 is TGTGCCAGCAGTTATCCAACAGGGGGCAAAGATGGCTACACCTTC. It translates to CASSYPTGGKDGYTF.

This clone was found a few times. The same CDR3 is also encoded by other DNA sequences in this sample. The genes are TRBV28 and TRBJ2-7; 11 bases fit TRBD2. Germline CDR1 is MDHEN and CDR2 is SYDVKM. This CDR3 comprises 15 residues. The trim removed 3 bases at V and 3 bases at J, leaving 4 bases unmatched. CDR3 region: CASSFLAGGGYEQYF. CDR3 nucleotide sequence: TGTGCCAGCAGTTTTCTAGCGGGAGGAGGCTACGAGCAGTACTTC. The entire variable domain, with the rest obtained from reference TRBV28 and TRBJ2-7, is as follows: DVKVTQSSRYLVKRTGEKVFLECVQDMDHENMFWYRQDPGLGLRLIYFSYDVKMKEKGDIPEGYSVSREKKERFSLILESASTNQTSMYLCASSFLAGGGYEQYFGPGTRLTVT.

The gene calls are TRBV29-1 and TRBJ2-7, with unresolved D. Germline V gives CDR1 SQVTM, CDR2 ANQGSEA. Deletions cut 5 bases from V and 3 bases from J, with 8 bases between. The length of the CDR3 is 11 residues. The CDR3 region has the DNA TGCAGCGTTAGTTGGGACTACGAGCAGTACTTC. Amino acids: CSVSWDYEQYF.

This clone was counted at least ten times. V and J are TRBV4-1 and TRBJ1-1; D is unclear. The V gene lost 1 base and the J gene lost 4 bases, with 4 bases spanning the gap. The CDR3 consists of 12 residues. Looked up from germline, CDR1 is MGHRA and CDR2 is YSYEKL. Here the CDR3 reads CASSQAATEAFF. The CDR3 DNA follows: TGCGCCAGCAGCCAAGCTGCCACTGAAGCTTTCTTT.

The rearrangement uses TRBV5-3 and TRBJ2-7; 10 bases are a match to TRBD2. TRBV5-3 is designated an ORF whose function remains uncertain. V shed 4 bases and J 5 bases; nucleotides not matched to a gene: 21. The CDR3 runs to 19 residues. CDR3 bases: TGTGCCAGAAGCAAAACCGGGACTAGCGCCAGCGGGAGTCCCCACGAGCAGTACTTC. Protein sequence: CARSKTGTSASGSPHEQYF.

This chain links TRBV28 with TRBJ1-2; D is uncertain. Per the germline V gene, CDR1 is MDHEN and CDR2 is SYDVKM. The CDR3 runs to 15 residues. The ends were cut back, 2 bases at V and 3 bases at J, with 13 bases in the middle. CDR3 amino acids: CASSLRRDRHYGYTF. Here the CDR3 DNA reads TGTGCCAGCAGTTTACGGCGCGATAGACACTATGGCTACACCTTC.

V usage is TRBV4-1 and J usage is TRBJ2-7, with 11 nucleotides matching TRBD2. The CDR3 totals 14 residues. Germline CDR1 MGHRA, CDR2 YSYEKL. The junction had 3 bases not matched to a gene; V was cut back by 4 bases and J by 4 bases. CDR3 nucleotides: TGCGCCAGCAGCCTTCGACTAGCGGGGTACGAGCAGTACTTC. Translating it yields CASSLRLAGYEQYF.

This sequence joins TRBV2 and TRBJ1-1, with D maybe TRBD1 (6 bases). This CDR3 spans 15 amino acids. Germline CDR1 reads SNHLY; CDR2 reads FYNNEI. Trimming removed 6 bases at V and 0 bases at J, with 14 bases between. CDR3 sequence reads: CASRGTDSMNTEAFF. The CDR3 DNA is TGTGCCAGCAGGGGAACGGACAGTATGAACACTGAAGCTTTCTTT.

This chain connects TRBV7-6 to TRBJ2-3, with D hard to call. The CDR3 has 16 amino acids. Deletions cut 1 base from V and 4 bases from J, with 15 bases between. Germline-derived CDR1 and CDR2 are SGHVS and FNYEAQ. The CDR3 nucleotides are TGTGCCAGCAGCTTAGGGTACTCTAATCGACCAGATACGCAGTATTTT. It translates to CASSLGYSNRPDTQYF.

This chain links TRBV4-1 with TRBJ1-2; perhaps TRBD1 as D (6 bases). V was pared by 1 base and J by 2 bases, with 11 bases between. The CDR3 has 15 amino acids. Per germline, CDR1 MGHRA and CDR2 YSYEKL. CDR3 coding DNA: TGCGCCAGCAGCCAAGCGCGGACAGTGAACTATGGCTACACCTTC. It translates to CASSQARTVNYGYTF.

This chain uses TRBV5-1 with TRBJ1-1, with D unresolved. The CDR3 contains 13 residues. Germline CDR1 SGHRS, CDR2 YFSETQ. V lost 0 bases and J lost 2, with 5 bases in between. The CDR3 region has the DNA TGCGCCAGCAGCTTGGGGATTAACACTGAAGCTTTCTTT. The encoded protein is CASSLGINTEAFF.

This clone was counted only a few times. V and J are TRBV7-9 and TRBJ2-6; the D is unclear. Between the trimmed V and J ends, which lost 7 bases and 2 bases, there was a span of 9 bases. This CDR3 is built from 14 residues. Germline CDR1 SEHNR, CDR2 FQNEAQ (reference sequence). Here the CDR3 DNA reads TGTGCCAGCACCGCCGGGCCTGGGGCCAACGTCCTGACTTTC. This encodes CASTAGPGANVLTF.

The rearrangement links TRBV19 to TRBJ2-1; a possible D gene is TRBD1 (8 bases). CDR3 size: 17 residues. In germline, CDR1 is LNHDA, CDR2 SQIVND (reference sequence). With 2 bases removed from V and 0 bases from J, the gap between germline ends came to 14 bases. This CDR3 reads CASSISGTGYSYNEQFF. CDR3 nucleotide sequence: TGTGCCAGTAGTATAAGCGGGACAGGATACTCCTACAATGAGCAGTTCTTC.

A word on this clone: A read error may produce the germline difference seen at one junction end. The CDR3 coding sequence is TGTGCCAGCAGGGATTACCGCCGGGGTCAGGTAGATTTT. Translating it yields CASRDYRRGQVDF. The chain recombines TRBV28 with TRBJ1-4; unclear D gene. The CDR3 is 13 amino acids. CDR1 MDHEN and CDR2 SYDVKM come from the germline V gene.

The chain carries TRBV28 and TRBJ1-1, with D unresolved. V dropped 6 bases and J dropped 1 base, with 6 bases sitting between them. The CDR3 length is 12 residues. Germline loops: CDR1 MDHEN, CDR2 SYDVKM. Written as DNA, the CDR3 is TGTGCCAGCAGCCCCGGGAACACTGAAGCTTTCTTT. This gives the protein CASSPGNTEAFF. Full variable domain (rest looked up from reference TRBV28 and TRBJ1-1): DVKVTQSSRYLVKRTGEKVFLECVQDMDHENMFWYRQDPGLGLRLIYFSYDVKMKEKGDIPEGYSVSREKKERFSLILESASTNQTSMYLCASSPGNTEAFFGQGTRLTVV.

This chain uses TRBV7-2 with TRBJ2-7, with D tentatively TRBD2 (6 bases). The germline V gene encodes CDR1 SGHTA and CDR2 FQGNSA. This CDR3 spans 15 amino acids. The ends were cut back, 7 bases at V and 0 bases at J, with 16 bases in the middle. Written as DNA, the CDR3 is TGTGCCAGCACCGGAGGAGGGACCAGCTCCTACGAGCAGTACTTC. This encodes CASTGGGTSSYEQYF.

This clone was seen a single time. Only one base separates this from a far larger clonotype, so it likely reflects a read error. The chain combines TRBV28 with TRBJ2-7; 9 bases match TRBD2. Germline assignment: CDR1 MDHEN and CDR2 SYDVKM. CDR3 length equals 14 residues. CDR3 region: CASGLREGLFEQYF. The CDR3 DNA is TGTGCCAGCGGTTTGCGGGAGGGCCTCTTCGAGCAGTACTTC.

This clone came up a few times. The rearrangement joins TRBV28 to TRBJ1-4; D gene uncertain. V was pared by 5 bases and J by 0 bases, with 4 bases between. This CDR3 is built from 13 residues. The germline V gene has CDR1 MDHEN and CDR2 SYDVKM. The CDR3 loop reads CASSRTTNEKLFF. As DNA, the CDR3 is TGTGCCAGCAGTCGAACAACTAATGAAAAACTGTTTTTT.

The CDR3 loop is CASSEIYRDDTEAFF. The DNA for the CDR3 is TGTGCCAGCAGTGAAATTTACAGGGACGACACTGAAGCTTTCTTT. V usage is TRBV2 and J usage is TRBJ1-1; D is possibly TRBD1 (6 bases). Germline V gene lookup returns CDR1 SNHLY and CDR2 FYNNEI. V was pared by 2 bases and J by 3 bases, with 13 bases between. This CDR3 has 15 amino acids.

This clone appeared once. The chain employs TRBV5-1 and TRBJ2-7; 11 bases align to TRBD2. Looked up from germline, CDR1 is SGHRS and CDR2 is YFSETQ. The CDR3 sequence is 15 residues long. Germline trimming cut 5 bases from V and 4 bases from J; bases unmatched to any gene: 8. The DNA for the CDR3 is TGCGCCAGCAGGTTAGCGGGAGGGCCTCGGTACGAGCAGTACTTC. Protein: CASRLAGGPRYEQYF.

V and J are TRBV6-5 and TRBJ1-5; a possible D gene is TRBD1 (6 bases). Germline V gives CDR1 MNHEY, CDR2 SVGAGI. Trimming removed 5 bases at V and 7 bases at J, with 9 bases between. There are 12 residues in the CDR3. The CDR3 DNA reads as TGTGCCAGCAGTGCGGACAGACAGCCCCAGCATTTT. Protein product: CASSADRQPQHF.

The chain combines TRBV5-1 with TRBJ2-5, with 9 bases that match TRBD1. The DNA matches TRBJ2-7 better at its end, which makes the J call doubtful. Germline lookup yields CDR1 SGHRS and CDR2 YFSETQ. The length of the CDR3 is 14 residues. CDR3 protein: CASSITTGGYEQYF. DNA for the CDR3: TGCGCCAGCAGCATCACGACAGGGGGCTACGAGCAGTACTTC.

V gene TRBV7-8 combines with J gene TRBJ2-1, with TRBD1 as a possible D gene (5 bases). With 6 bases removed from V and 0 bases from J, the gap between germline ends came to 12 bases. Germline CDR1 reads SGHVS; CDR2 reads FQNEAQ. The CDR3 is made up of 15 amino acids. In nucleotides, the CDR3 is TGTGCCAGCAGAGTACAGGATAGCTCCTACAATGAGCAGTTCTTC. Amino acid sequence: CASRVQDSSYNEQFF.